This T cell receptor beta chain was obtained from a study of blood T cell repertoires in COVID-19. Study in general: The study drew acute and convalescent COVID-19 samples from the United States, Italy and Spain.

Generated by immunoSEQ multiplex PCR, the TCRdb table keeps only in-frame clones and is missing some. The repertoire holds more than 400,000 clones, with around 87% as singletons. This clone came up a few times. CDR3 size: 14 residues. The junction had 6 bases not matched to a gene; V was cut back by 3 bases and J by 4 bases. Germline CDR1 and CDR2: SQVTM and ANQGSEA. This TCR derives from a woman younger than 35 who had recovered from COVID-19. The genes are TRBV29-1 and TRBJ2-5; 9 bases are shared with TRBD2. The sequencing input was PBMCs or T cells enriched from blood (not recorded which). DNA of the CDR3: TGCAGCGTTGATCGCGATAGCGGGGGAGAGACCCAGTACTTC. As protein: CSVDRDSGGETQYF. Complete variable domain (other parts from reference TRBV29-1 and TRBJ2-5): SAVISQKPSRDICQRGTSLTIQCQVDSQVTMMFWYRQQPGQSLTLIATANQGSEATYESGFVIDKFPISRPNLTFSTLTVSNMSPEDSSIYLCSVDRDSGGETQYFGPGTRLLVL.